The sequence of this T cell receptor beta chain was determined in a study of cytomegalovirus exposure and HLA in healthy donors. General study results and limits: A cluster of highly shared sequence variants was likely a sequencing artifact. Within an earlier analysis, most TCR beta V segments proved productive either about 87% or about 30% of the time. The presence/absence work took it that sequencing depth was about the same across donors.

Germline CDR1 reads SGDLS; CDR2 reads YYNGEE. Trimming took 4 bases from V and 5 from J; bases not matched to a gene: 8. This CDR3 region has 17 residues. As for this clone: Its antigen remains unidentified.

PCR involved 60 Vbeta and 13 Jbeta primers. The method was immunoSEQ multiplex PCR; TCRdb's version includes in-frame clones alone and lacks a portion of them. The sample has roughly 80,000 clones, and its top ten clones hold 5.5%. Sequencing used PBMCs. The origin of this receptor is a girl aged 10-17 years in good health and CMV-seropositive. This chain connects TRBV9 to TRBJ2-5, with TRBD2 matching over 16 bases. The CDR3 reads CASSSTLGLAGGETQYF. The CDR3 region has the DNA TGTGCCAGCAGCTCGACGTTGGGACTAGCGGGGGGGGAGACCCAGTACTTC.